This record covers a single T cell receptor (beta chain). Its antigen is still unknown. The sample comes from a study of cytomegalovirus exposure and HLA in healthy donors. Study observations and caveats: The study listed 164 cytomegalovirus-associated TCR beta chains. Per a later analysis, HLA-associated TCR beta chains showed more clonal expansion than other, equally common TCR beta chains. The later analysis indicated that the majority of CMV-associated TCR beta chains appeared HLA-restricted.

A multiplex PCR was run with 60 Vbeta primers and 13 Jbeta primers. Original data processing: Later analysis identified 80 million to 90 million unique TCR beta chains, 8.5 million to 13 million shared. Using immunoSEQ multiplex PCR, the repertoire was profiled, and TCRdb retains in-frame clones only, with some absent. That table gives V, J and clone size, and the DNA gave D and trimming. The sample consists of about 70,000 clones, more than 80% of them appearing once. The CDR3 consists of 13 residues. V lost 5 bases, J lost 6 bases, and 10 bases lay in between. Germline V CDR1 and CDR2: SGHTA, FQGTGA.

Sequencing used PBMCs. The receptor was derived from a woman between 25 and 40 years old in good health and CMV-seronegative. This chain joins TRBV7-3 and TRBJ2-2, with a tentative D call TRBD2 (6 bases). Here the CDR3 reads CASSMTSPGELFF. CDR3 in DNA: TGTGCCAGCAGCATGACTAGTCCCGGGGAGCTGTTTTTT.